One sample yielded the 27 T cell receptor beta chains listed below, sequenced in a study of technical replicates of blood from several donors. Here immunoSEQ multiplex PCR was the method, and the copy in TCRdb shows in-frame clones only, minus some. The sample carries about 80,000 clones, more than 95% recorded once. Sequencing was performed on T cells isolated from PBMCs. These receptors all stem from a human donor in good health.

The genes are TRBV7-9 and TRBJ2-1; tentatively, D is TRBD2 (7 bases). The CDR3 consists of 15 residues. Germline V CDR1 and CDR2: SEHNR, FQNEAQ (reference sequence). The V end was cut by 2 bases, the J end by 6 bases, with 14 bases between. CDR3 bases: TGTGCCAGCAGCTTAATGGCGGGGGCGTCCAATGAGCAGTTCTTC. Residues: CASSLMAGASNEQFF.

The V gene is TRBV10-3, the J gene TRBJ1-2, with D hard to call. CDR1 is ENHRY and CDR2 is SYGVKD in the germline V gene. The V gene lost 4 bases and the J gene lost 5 bases, with 8 bases spanning the gap. This CDR3 comprises 12 residues. CDR3 in DNA: TGTGCCATCAGTGGCGACTTTTATGGCTACACCTTC. Translating gives CAISGDFYGYTF.

The chain links TRBV19 to TRBJ1-1, with 8 bases aligning to TRBD1. The germline gives CDR1 LNHDA, CDR2 SQIVND (reference sequence). The CDR3 loop spans 13 amino acids. The junction had 6 bases not matched to a gene; V was cut back by 6 bases and J by 6 bases. In DNA, the CDR3 is TGTGCCAGTAGCAGCGACAGGGGCGCTGAAGCTTTCTTT. Its protein is CASSSDRGAEAFF.

The chain employs TRBV14 and TRBJ1-1; no firm D call. V gave up 4 bases and J gave up 4 bases, with 13 bases separating them. CDR1 SGHDN and CDR2 FVKESK come from the germline V gene. The CDR3 spans 14 residues. CDR3 loop: CASSLVGRGTEAFF. CDR3 nucleotides: TGTGCCAGCAGCCTAGTTGGACGGGGCACTGAAGCTTTCTTT.

The chain has TRBV5-4 and TRBJ2-7; 14 bases match TRBD2. CDR1 and CDR2 from the germline V gene are SGHNT and YYREEE (reference sequence). J lost 6 bases, V lost 4 bases, and 15 bases had no gene match. The CDR3 totals 18 residues. The CDR3 bases are TGTGCCAGCAGCCCCGGGACTAGCGGGAGTATGGGGGCCGGCGAGCAGTACTTC. Amino acid sequence: CASSPGTSGSMGAGEQYF.

The chain is built from TRBV28 and TRBJ1-1; tentatively, D is TRBD1 (5 bases). V was shortened by 6 bases and J by 7 bases, with 15 bases between the two germline ends. The CDR3 is made up of 13 amino acids. Per germline, CDR1 MDHEN and CDR2 SYDVKM. The CDR3 is CASRPQVGNEAFF. Here the CDR3 DNA reads TGTGCCAGCAGACCACAGGTGGGTAATGAAGCTTTCTTT.

The genes are TRBV5-6 and TRBJ2-5; D possibly corresponds to TRBD2 (6 bases). This CDR3 comprises 15 residues. CDR1 is SGHDT and CDR2 is YYEEEE in the germline V gene. The V end was cut by 4 bases, the J end by 1 base, with 14 bases between. The CDR3 here is CASSPGLGGQETQYF. For the CDR3, the DNA is TGTGCCAGCAGCCCAGGGTTGGGAGGCCAAGAGACCCAGTACTTC.

The chain has TRBV11-3 and TRBJ1-1; no definite D call. V was trimmed by 2 bases and J by 4 bases, leaving 11 bases between them. Per germline, CDR1 SGHNT and CDR2 YENEEA. This CDR3 contains 14 residues. The CDR3 DNA sequence: TGTGCCAGCAGCTTAAGAGGCGGCGGCACTGAAGCTTTCTTT. Translation gives CASSLRGGGTEAFF. The full variable domain, with the rest looked up from reference TRBV11-3 and TRBJ1-1, is EAGVVQSPRYKIIEKKQPVAFWCNPISGHNTLYWYLQNLGQGPELLIRYENEEAVDDSQLPKDRFSAERLKGVDSTLKIQPAELGDSAVYLCASSLRGGGTEAFFGQGTRLTVV.

The V call is TRBV5-4, the J call TRBJ1-5; TRBD1 matches 8 bases. J gave up 5 bases and V 4 bases, and 5 bases lay outside the gene matches. This CDR3 comprises 14 residues. The V gene's germline CDR1 is SGHNT and CDR2 YYREEE (reference sequence). In DNA form, the CDR3 reads TGTGCCAGCAGCCCAGGGGGCGCGGATCAGCCCCAGCATTTT. Translating it yields CASSPGGADQPQHF.

Of note for this clone: This same CDR3 is encoded by further DNA sequences in the sample. DNA of the CDR3: TGCGCCAGCAGCCCCCTAGCGGGAACCGGGGAGCTGTTTTTT. Protein sequence: CASSPLAGTGELFF. The gene calls are TRBV4-1 and TRBJ2-2; 9 bases are a match to TRBD2. Germline values: CDR1 MGHRA, CDR2 YSYEKL. This CDR3 region has 14 residues. The ends lost 4 bases at V and 5 bases at J; junction bases unmatched: 2.

This clone has a single count. This chain links TRBV6-4 with TRBJ2-7; D may be TRBD2 (7 bases). Germline V lookup: CDR1 MRHNA, CDR2 SNTAGT. The V and J ends lost 8 bases and 3 bases respectively, with 11 bases between them. The CDR3 extends over 12 amino acids. CDR3 protein: CASRGGGYEQYF. The CDR3 nucleotides read TGTGCCAGCCGGGGAGGGGGCTACGAGCAGTACTTC.

The rearrangement links TRBV4-1 to TRBJ1-5; 9 positions agree with TRBD1. V shed 2 bases and J 4 bases; nucleotides not matched to a gene: 6. Looked up from germline, CDR1 is MGHRA and CDR2 is YSYEKL. The CDR3 consists of 16 residues. CDR3 in amino acids: CASSQFYGTGNQPQHF. The CDR3 bases are TGCGCCAGCAGCCAATTCTATGGGACAGGGAATCAGCCCCAGCATTTT.

This chain joins TRBV11-3 and TRBJ2-6; 8 bases match TRBD1. The CDR3 contains 20 residues. In germline, CDR1 is SGHNT, CDR2 YENEEA. Trimming at V came to 5 bases and at J to 0 bases, leaving 15 bases not matched to a gene. The CDR3 sequence is CASSPRAGTGAFSGANVLTF. CDR3 in DNA: TGTGCCAGCAGCCCTCGTGCCGGGACAGGCGCCTTCTCTGGGGCCAACGTCCTGACTTTC.

The rearrangement joins TRBV6-1 to TRBJ1-3; the match to TRBD1 covers 8 bases. Germline V lookup: CDR1 MNHNS, CDR2 SASEGT. V was clipped by 6 bases and J by 6 bases; unmatched bases: 4. The CDR3 has 13 amino acids. CDR3 in DNA: TGTGCCAGCAGAGACAGGGGAATAAACACCATATATTTT. This gives the protein CASRDRGINTIYF.

The chain links TRBV7-8 to TRBJ2-1; 12 bases map to TRBD2. In germline, CDR1 is SGHVS, CDR2 FQNEAQ. Trimming cost V 8 bases and J 6 bases; bases outside gene matches: 11. The CDR3 extends over 16 amino acids. The CDR3 region has the DNA TGTGCCAGCGGAAGACTAGCGGGAGAGGTTGGCAATGAGCAGTTCTTC. Translating it yields CASGRLAGEVGNEQFF.

This rearrangement joins TRBV5-1 to TRBJ2-7, with TRBD1 matching 7 bases. Trimming took 4 bases from V and 5 from J; bases not matched to a gene: 9. The CDR3 consists of 14 residues. CDR1 SGHRS and CDR2 YFSETQ come from the germline V gene. The CDR3 loop is CASSAGTALHEQYF. The CDR3 nucleotides read TGCGCCAGCAGCGCCGGGACAGCCCTCCACGAGCAGTACTTC.

The chain is built from TRBV9 and TRBJ1-1; D is ambiguous. The V end was cut by 4 bases, the J end by 1 base, with 20 bases between. This CDR3 region has 17 residues. Per the germline V gene, CDR1 is SGDLS and CDR2 is YYNGEE. CDR3 coding DNA: TGTGCCAGCAGCCCAGTGAGGGTCTTGATTAAGAACACTGAAGCTTTCTTT. Translated, it gives CASSPVRVLIKNTEAFF.

The CDR3 here is CASSSRPGQGFGGYTF. The CDR3 region has the DNA TGTGCCAGCAGCTCAAGACCGGGACAGGGATTCGGTGGCTACACCTTC. The rearrangement links TRBV7-2 to TRBJ1-2; 9 bases agree with TRBD1. The V gene end was trimmed by 4 bases and the J gene end by 7 bases; junction bases not matched to a gene: 13. Germline V gene sequence: CDR1 SGHTA, CDR2 FQGNSA. The CDR3 loop spans 16 amino acids.

This chain links TRBV28 with TRBJ1-1; a weak D match, TRBD1 (5 bases). Germline-derived CDR1 and CDR2 are MDHEN and SYDVKM. The V end lost 0 bases, the J end lost 3 bases, and 8 bases lay between the germline ends. This CDR3 has 14 residues. DNA of the CDR3: TGTGCCAGCAGTTTATGGAGCAGGGACACTGAAGCTTTCTTT. Residues: CASSLWSRDTEAFF.

V gene TRBV4-1 combines with J gene TRBJ1-5, with a possible D match to TRBD1 (5 bases). The CDR3 runs 15 residues. V gave up 1 base and J gave up 2 bases, with 9 bases separating them. From germline, CDR1 is MGHRA and CDR2 YSYEKL. This CDR3 is CASSQARGGNQPQHF. The CDR3 DNA reads TGCGCCAGCAGCCAAGCCCGGGGGGGCAATCAGCCCCAGCATTTT.

The rearrangement links TRBV6-4 to TRBJ2-5, with 12 bases aligning to TRBD2. CDR3 length equals 15 residues. J lost 5 bases, V lost 4 bases, and 5 bases had no gene match. Per germline, CDR1 MRHNA and CDR2 SNTAGT. The CDR3 protein is CASSGLAGGQETQYF. The CDR3 region has the DNA TGTGCCAGCAGTGGCCTAGCGGGGGGGCAGGAGACCCAGTACTTC.

The CDR3 protein is CASSQRVGWYRANQETQYF. CDR3 nucleotide sequence: TGCGCCAGCAGCCAACGGGTCGGGTGGTACAGGGCCAACCAAGAGACCCAGTACTTC. The J gene is TRBJ2-5, the V gene TRBV4-1; D may be TRBD1 (6 bases). The germline V and J ends were trimmed by 2 bases and 0 bases, with 22 bases remaining between them. Germline V lookup: CDR1 MGHRA, CDR2 YSYEKL. CDR3 length equals 19 residues.

V gene TRBV6-5 combines with J gene TRBJ2-1; D may be TRBD1 (6 bases). Germline-derived CDR1 and CDR2 are MNHEY and SVGAGI. CDR3 length equals 15 residues. The ends were cut back, 2 bases at V and 6 bases at J, with 14 bases in the middle. CDR3 nucleotide sequence: TGTGCCAGCAGTTACGACGACAGGAACGGCAATGAGCAGTTCTTC. The encoded protein is CASSYDDRNGNEQFF.

The rearrangement uses TRBV29-1 and TRBJ1-1; possibly TRBD1 for D (6 bases). Trimming removed 3 bases from V and 7 bases from J, with 12 bases in between. CDR1 is SQVTM, CDR2 ANQGSEA, per germline. CDR3 size: 12 residues. CDR3 sequence: CSVDEGGFEAFF. DNA for the CDR3: TGCAGCGTTGACGAGGGGGGGTTTGAAGCTTTCTTT.

V is TRBV9 and J is TRBJ2-1, with D tentatively TRBD2 (6 bases). CDR1 and CDR2 (germline): SGDLS, YYNGEE. There are 18 residues in the CDR3. V lost 3 bases and J lost 6, with 25 bases in between. CDR3 in DNA: TGTGCCAGCAGCGCCAGAGGGCCCCTGACTAGAGGGTTCAATGAGCAGTTCTTC. This sequence encodes CASSARGPLTRGFNEQFF.

The chain recombines TRBV4-1 with TRBJ1-6; D is perhaps TRBD1 (5 bases). CDR3 length: 20 amino acids. V lost 4 bases and J 7 bases, leaving 29 bases between the germline ends. From germline, CDR1 is MGHRA and CDR2 YSYEKL. This CDR3 is CASSPKLGDFFPGENSPLHF. In DNA, the CDR3 is TGCGCCAGCAGCCCTAAGTTGGGGGACTTTTTTCCCGGAGAGAATTCACCCCTCCACTTT.

V gene TRBV5-5 combines with J gene TRBJ2-5; 7 bases are shared with TRBD2. This CDR3 is 15 amino acids long. CDR1 and CDR2 from the germline V gene are SGHKS and YYEKEE (reference sequence). J gave up 2 bases and V 0 bases, and 4 bases lay outside the gene matches. The CDR3 reads CASSLVLAEQETQYF. In nucleotides, the CDR3 is TGTGCCAGCAGCTTGGTGCTAGCGGAGCAAGAGACCCAGTACTTC. The full variable domain, completed using reference TRBV5-5 and TRBJ2-5, is DAGVTQSPTHLIKTRGQQVTLRCSPISGHKSVSWYQQVLGQGPQFIFQYYEKEERGRGNFPDRFSARQFPNYSSELNVNALLLGDSALYLCASSLVLAEQETQYFGPGTRLLVL.